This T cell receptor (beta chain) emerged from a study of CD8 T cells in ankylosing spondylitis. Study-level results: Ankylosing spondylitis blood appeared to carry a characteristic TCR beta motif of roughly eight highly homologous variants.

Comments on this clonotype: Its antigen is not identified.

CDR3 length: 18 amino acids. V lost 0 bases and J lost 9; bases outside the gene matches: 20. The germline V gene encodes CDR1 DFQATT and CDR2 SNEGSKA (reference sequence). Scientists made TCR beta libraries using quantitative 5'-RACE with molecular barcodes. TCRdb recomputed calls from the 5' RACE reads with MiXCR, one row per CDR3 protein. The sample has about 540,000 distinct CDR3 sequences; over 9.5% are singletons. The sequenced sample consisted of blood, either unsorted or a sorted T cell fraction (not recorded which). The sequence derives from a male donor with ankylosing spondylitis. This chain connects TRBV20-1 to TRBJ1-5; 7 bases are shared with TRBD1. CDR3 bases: TGCAGTGCTAGAGATCTCGTACCGGGACAAGGGGGCCCAACGCCCCAGCATTTT. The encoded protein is CSARDLVPGQGGPTPQHF.